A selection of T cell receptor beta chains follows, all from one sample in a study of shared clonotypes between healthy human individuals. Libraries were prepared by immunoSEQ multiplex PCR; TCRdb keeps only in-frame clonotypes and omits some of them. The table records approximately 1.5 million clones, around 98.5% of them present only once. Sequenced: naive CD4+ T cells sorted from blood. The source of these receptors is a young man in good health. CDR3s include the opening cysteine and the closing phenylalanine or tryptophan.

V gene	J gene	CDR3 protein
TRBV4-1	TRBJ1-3	CASSLRRLEGNTIYF
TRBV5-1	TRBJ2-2	CASSPVGAGELFF
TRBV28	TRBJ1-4	CASSDPQGMGEKLFF
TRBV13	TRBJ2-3	CASGLAGVHYTDTQYF
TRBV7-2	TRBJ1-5	CASSPLGGSQPQHF
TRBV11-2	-	CASRAVGAGSYEQYF
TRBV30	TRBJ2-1	CAWPDRQPYNEQFF
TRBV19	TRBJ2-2	CASSSSGTAGELFF
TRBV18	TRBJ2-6	CASSPPTSSGANVLTF
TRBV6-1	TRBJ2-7	CASSEGTSVEQYF
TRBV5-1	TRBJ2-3	CASSLRQTDTQYF
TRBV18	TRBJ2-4	CASSPPVGSVNIQYF
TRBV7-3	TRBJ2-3	CASSLLGGPDTQYF
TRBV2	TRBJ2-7	CASRDRAHEQYF
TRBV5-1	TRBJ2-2	CASSQGDTGELFF
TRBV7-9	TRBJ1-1	CASSKEAGTEAFF
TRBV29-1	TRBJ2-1	CSATTGEWYNEQFF
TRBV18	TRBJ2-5	CASSRGGSQETQYF
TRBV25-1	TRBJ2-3	CASSATGPTQYF
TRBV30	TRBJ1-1	CAWSVQPNTEAFF
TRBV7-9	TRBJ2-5	CASSLTGVRETQYF
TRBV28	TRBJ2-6	CASSLYDYSGANVLTF